This T cell receptor (beta chain) derives from a study of a mutant IDH1 vaccine in newly diagnosed glioma. About the research overall: Before enrollment, patients got radiotherapy alone, temozolomide alone, or mostly the combination.

The CDR3 spans 14 residues. V was clipped by 0 bases and J by 4 bases, with 7 bases between them. Per the germline V gene, CDR1 is SGHRS and CDR2 is YFSETQ. The study's findings and limits: The study observed vaccine-induced immune responses in 93.3% of patients.

A remark on this clone: Its antigen is unknown.

Repertoires were generated with immunoSEQ multiplex PCR, while TCRdb's copy carries only in-frame clones and drops some. Among about 64,000 clones listed, roughly 84% were seen once. Time point denoted: week 11, during vaccination. Vaccination used 300 ug of mutant IDH1 20-mer peptide per dose, with topical imiquimod. The starting material was PBMCs, obtained from a glioma patient whose treatment included an IDH1 peptide vaccine. The chain uses TRBV5-1 and TRBJ2-2, with D unclear. The receptor was derived from a woman aged 50 to 60 with glioma. CDR3 DNA: TGCGCCAGCAGCTTGGAGGGCGCCACCGGGGAGCTGTTTTTT. Translating it yields CASSLEGATGELFF.